This T cell receptor (beta chain) was recovered during a study of T cells after yellow fever vaccination. Each CDR3 protein is one row after TCRdb ran MiXCR on the 5' RACE reads. The profile shows under 700,000 distinct CDR3 sequences, about a sixth of them singletons. The CDR3 contains 12 residues. Germline loops: CDR1 SGHTA, CDR2 FQGNSA. V trimming: 3 bases; J trimming: 11 bases; junction bases outside the gene matches: 2. The rearrangement joins TRBV7-2 to TRBJ1-1; 11 bases agree with TRBD1. This receptor was identified in a man younger than 35 who received the YFV17D yellow fever vaccine. The starting material was PBMCs, obtained around 5 days after the first yellow fever vaccination. CDR3 protein: CASSFRDRGAFF. The CDR3 nucleotides read TGTGCCAGCAGCTTTCGGGACAGGGGGGCTTTCTTT.